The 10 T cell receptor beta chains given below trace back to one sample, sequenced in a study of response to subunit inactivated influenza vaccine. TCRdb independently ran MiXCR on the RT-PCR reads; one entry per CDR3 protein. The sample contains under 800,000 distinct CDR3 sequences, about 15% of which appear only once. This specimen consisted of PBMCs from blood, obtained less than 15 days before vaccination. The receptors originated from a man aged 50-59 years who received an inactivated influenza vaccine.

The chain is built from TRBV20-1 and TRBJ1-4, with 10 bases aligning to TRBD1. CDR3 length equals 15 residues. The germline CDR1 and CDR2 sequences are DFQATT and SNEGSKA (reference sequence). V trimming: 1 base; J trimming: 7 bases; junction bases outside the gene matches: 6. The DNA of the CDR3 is TGCAGTGCTAGAGCCCCGACAGGGGGCCCTGAAAAACTGTTTTTT. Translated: CSARAPTGGPEKLFF.

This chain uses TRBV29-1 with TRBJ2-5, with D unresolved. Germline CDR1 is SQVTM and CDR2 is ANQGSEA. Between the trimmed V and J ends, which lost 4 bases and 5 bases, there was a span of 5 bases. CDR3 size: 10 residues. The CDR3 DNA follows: TGCAGCGTTGTTTCGGAGACCCAGTACTTC. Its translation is CSVVSETQYF.

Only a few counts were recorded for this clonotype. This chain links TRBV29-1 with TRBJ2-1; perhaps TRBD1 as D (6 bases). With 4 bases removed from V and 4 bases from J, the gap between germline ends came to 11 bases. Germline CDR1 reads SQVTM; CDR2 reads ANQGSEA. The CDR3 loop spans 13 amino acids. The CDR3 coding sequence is TGCAGCGTTGCAGGGGATGCTTACAATGAGCAGTTCTTC. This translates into CSVAGDAYNEQFF.

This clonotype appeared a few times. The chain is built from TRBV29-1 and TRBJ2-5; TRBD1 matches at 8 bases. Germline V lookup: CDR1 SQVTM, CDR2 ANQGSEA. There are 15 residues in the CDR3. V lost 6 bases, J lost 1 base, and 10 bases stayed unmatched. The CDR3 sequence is CSVDRETVGQETQYF. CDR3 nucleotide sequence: TGCAGCGTGGACAGGGAGACGGTAGGCCAAGAGACCCAGTACTTC.

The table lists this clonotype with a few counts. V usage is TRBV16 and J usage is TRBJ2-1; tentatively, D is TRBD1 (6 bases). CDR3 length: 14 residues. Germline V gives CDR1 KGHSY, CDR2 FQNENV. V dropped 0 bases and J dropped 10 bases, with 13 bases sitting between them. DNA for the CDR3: TGTGCCAGCAGCCAATCCTGGGGGCCGGTGGAGCAGTTCTTC. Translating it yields CASSQSWGPVEQFF. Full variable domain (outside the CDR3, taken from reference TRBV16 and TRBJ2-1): GEEVAQTPKHLVRGEGQKAKLYCAPIKGHSYVFWYQQVLKNEFKFLISFQNENVFDETGMPKERFSAKCLPNSPCSLEIQATKLEDSAVYFCASSQSWGPVEQFFGPGTRLTVL.

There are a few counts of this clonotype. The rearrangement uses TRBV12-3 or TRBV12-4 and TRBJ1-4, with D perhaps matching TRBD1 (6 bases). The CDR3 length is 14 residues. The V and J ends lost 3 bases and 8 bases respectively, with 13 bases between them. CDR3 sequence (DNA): TGTGCCAGCAGTTTTTCAGGGGAGGGGGAAAAACTGTTTTTT. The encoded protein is CASSFSGEGEKLFF.

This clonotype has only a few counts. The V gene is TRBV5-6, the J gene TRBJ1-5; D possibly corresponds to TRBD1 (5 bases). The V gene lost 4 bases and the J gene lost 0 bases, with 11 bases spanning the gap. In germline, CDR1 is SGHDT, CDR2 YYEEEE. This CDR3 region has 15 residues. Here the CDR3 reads CASSMGRDSNQPQHF. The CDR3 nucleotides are TGTGCCAGCAGCATGGGACGGGATAGCAATCAGCCCCAGCATTTT.

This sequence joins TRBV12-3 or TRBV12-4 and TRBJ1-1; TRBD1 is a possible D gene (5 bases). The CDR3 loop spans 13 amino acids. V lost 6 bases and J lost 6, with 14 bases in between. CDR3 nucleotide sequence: TGTGCCAGCAGCCTCCATGGAGGGGCTGAAGCTTTCTTT. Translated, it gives CASSLHGGAEAFF.

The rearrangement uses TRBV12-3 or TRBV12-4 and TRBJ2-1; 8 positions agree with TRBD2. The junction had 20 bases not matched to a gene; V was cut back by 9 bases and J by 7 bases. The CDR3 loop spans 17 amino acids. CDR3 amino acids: CASWGGLVIGDGNEQFF. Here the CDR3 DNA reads TGTGCCAGTTGGGGGGGACTAGTCATCGGGGACGGAAATGAGCAGTTCTTC.

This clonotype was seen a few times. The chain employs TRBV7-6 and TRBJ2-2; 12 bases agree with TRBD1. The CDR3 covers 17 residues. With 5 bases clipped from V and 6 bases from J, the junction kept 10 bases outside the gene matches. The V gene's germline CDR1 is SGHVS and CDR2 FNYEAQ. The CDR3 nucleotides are TGTGCCAGCAGCCCATTTCCGGGACAGGGGGCGCCCGGGGAGCTGTTTTTT. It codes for CASSPFPGQGAPGELFF.